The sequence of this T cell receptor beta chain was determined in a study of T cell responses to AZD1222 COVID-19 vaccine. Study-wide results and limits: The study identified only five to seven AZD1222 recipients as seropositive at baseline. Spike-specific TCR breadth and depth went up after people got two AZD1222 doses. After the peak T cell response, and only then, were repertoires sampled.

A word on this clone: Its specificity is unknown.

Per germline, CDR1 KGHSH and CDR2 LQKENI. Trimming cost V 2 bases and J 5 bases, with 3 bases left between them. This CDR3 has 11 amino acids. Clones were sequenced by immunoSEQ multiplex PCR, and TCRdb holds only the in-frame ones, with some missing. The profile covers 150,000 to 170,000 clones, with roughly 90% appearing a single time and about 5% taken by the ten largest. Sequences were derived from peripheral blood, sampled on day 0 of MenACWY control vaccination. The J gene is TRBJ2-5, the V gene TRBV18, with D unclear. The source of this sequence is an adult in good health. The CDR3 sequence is CASSPSETQYF. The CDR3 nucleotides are TGTGCCAGCTCACCATCGGAGACCCAGTACTTC.